These 4 T cell receptor beta chains were all obtained from the same sample, sequenced in a study of vaccination and CD4 T cells after COVID-19. Their recognized antigens are unknown. Sequencing of DNA taken from cultured CD4+ T cells relied on the Oncomine TCR Beta short-read assay. TCRdb reprocessed the PCR reads via MiXCR and lists one record per CDR3 protein. The profile shows some 20,000 distinct CDR3 sequences, 40% to 50% of them singletons. Specified treatment: roughly 11-day PBMC culture with coronavirus spike peptide pools or control peptides (ViraFEST assay). The sample was CD4+ T cells from blood, cultured in vitro. Receptor source: a human donor who had recovered from COVID-19.

This clonotype was seen a few times. This rearrangement joins TRBV19 to TRBJ1-5; tentative D call: TRBD1 (6 bases). CDR3 size: 12 residues. V dropped 8 bases and J dropped 7 bases, with 12 bases sitting between them. From germline, CDR1 is LNHDA and CDR2 SQIVND (reference sequence). CDR3 DNA: TGTGCCAGTCGGGGGGCAGGGCAGCCCCAGCATTTT. It codes for CASRGAGQPQHF.

This chain uses TRBV18 with TRBJ1-5; D gene ambiguous. Trimming removed 2 bases from V and 6 bases from J, with 8 bases in between. This CDR3 comprises 13 residues. Germline loops: CDR1 KGHSH, CDR2 LQKENI. CDR3 DNA sequence: TGTGCCAGCTCACCAGGGCGGGTTCAGCCCCAGCATTTT. It encodes CASSPGRVQPQHF. Combining the CDR3 with reference TRBV18 and TRBJ1-5 gives the whole variable domain NAGVMQNPRHLVRRRGQEARLRCSPMKGHSHVYWYRQLPEEGLKFMVYLQKENIIDESGMPKERFSAEFPKEGPSILRIQQVVRGDSAAYFCASSPGRVQPQHFGDGTRLSIL.

The chain uses TRBV28 and TRBJ2-7; unclear D gene. Germline CDR1 reads MDHEN; CDR2 reads SYDVKM. The CDR3 totals 11 residues. Trimming removed 6 bases from V and 5 bases from J, with 8 bases in between. Here the CDR3 DNA reads TGTGCCAGCAGAAGGGTGGACGAGCAGTACTTC. Translated: CASRRVDEQYF.

This clonotype was observed a handful of times. This chain links TRBV6-1 with TRBJ2-2; no clear D gene. Trimming took off 3 bases at V and 4 bases at J, with 12 bases between the two ends. This CDR3 spans 15 amino acids. Germline V lookup: CDR1 MNHNS, CDR2 SASEGT. The CDR3 protein is CASSEFLVATGELFF. CDR3 in DNA: TGTGCCAGCAGTGAGTTCCTTGTGGCCACCGGGGAGCTGTTTTTT.